The 29 T cell receptor beta chains reported below all come from one sample, sequenced in a study of T-cell memory formation after mild COVID-19. MiXCR, applied by TCRdb to the 5' RACE reads, yields one record per CDR3 protein. The data show fewer than 450,000 distinct CDR3 sequences, over 20% seen once. Sequencing used PBMCs or a T cell subset sorted from them (not recorded which). Source of these receptors: an adult woman who had mild COVID-19 (a few samples of this study predate the infection). Cell type and time point are not known.

There are many counts of this clonotype. The V call is TRBV4-2, the J call TRBJ2-7; no firm D call. The CDR3 length is 13 residues. The germline gives CDR1 LGHNA, CDR2 YNFKEQ. V was clipped by 0 bases and J by 2 bases, with 5 bases between them. The CDR3 spells CASSQDRAYEQYF. CDR3 in DNA: TGTGCCAGCAGCCAAGACAGAGCCTACGAGCAGTACTTC.

The sample holds a few counts of this clonotype. The chain has TRBV24-1 and TRBJ2-1; 9 positions agree with TRBD1. The CDR3 is 13 residues long. Germline loops: CDR1 KGHDR, CDR2 SFDVKD. The V gene end was trimmed by 9 bases and the J gene end by 5 bases; junction bases not matched to a gene: 4. The DNA for the CDR3 is TGTGCCACCCAGGGACAGGGCAACAATGAGCAGTTCTTC. It encodes CATQGQGNNEQFF.

V is TRBV12-5 and J is TRBJ1-5, with D hard to call. CDR1 is LGHNT, CDR2 FRNRAP, per germline. The CDR3 runs 13 residues. The V and J ends lost 6 bases and 1 base respectively, with 7 bases between them. CDR3 protein: CASGLGSNQPQHF. For the CDR3, the DNA is TGTGCTAGTGGCCTCGGGAGCAATCAGCCCCAGCATTTT.

V gene TRBV4-1 combines with J gene TRBJ2-1; 16 bases line up with TRBD2. The germline CDR1 and CDR2 sequences are MGHRA and YSYEKL. The length of the CDR3 is 19 residues. The J segment lost 4 bases and the V segment lost 4 bases, leaving 10 bases of the junction unmatched. The CDR3 DNA reads TGCGCCAGCAGCCCTCACCCGGGACTAGCGGGGGGGCCGTACAATGAGCAGTTCTTC. The encoded protein is CASSPHPGLAGGPYNEQFF.

This clonotype turned up a few times. The gene calls are TRBV24-1 and TRBJ2-3; D uncertain. The V gene lost 3 bases and the J gene lost 2 bases, with 8 bases spanning the gap. The CDR3 extends over 14 amino acids. Germline V gene lookup returns CDR1 KGHDR and CDR2 SFDVKD. CDR3 region: CATSDRQITDTQYF. CDR3 sequence (DNA): TGTGCCACCAGTGATCGGCAGATCACAGATACGCAGTATTTT.

This clonotype showed up just a few times. The rearrangement joins TRBV7-3 to TRBJ1-2; D is unresolved. V dropped 1 base and J dropped 8 bases, with 5 bases sitting between them. In germline, CDR1 is SGHTA, CDR2 FQGTGA. The CDR3 spans 11 residues. The CDR3 DNA reads as TGTGCCAGCAGCTTAATGAAGGGCTACACCTTC. Its translation: CASSLMKGYTF.

This clonotype was recorded a few times. This sequence joins TRBV6-2 or TRBV6-3 and TRBJ2-4, with TRBD1 identical over 9 bases. V shed 2 bases and J 6 bases; nucleotides not matched to a gene: 11. The length of the CDR3 is 17 residues. Per the germline V gene, CDR1 is MNHEY and CDR2 is SVGEGT. The CDR3 is CASSYVPGQGSGNIQYF. The DNA of the CDR3 is TGTGCCAGCAGTTACGTCCCGGGACAGGGTTCGGGAAACATTCAGTACTTC.

J is TRBJ1-5 and V is TRBV7-2; no firm D call. The V end lost 1 base, the J end lost 3 bases, and 10 bases lay between the germline ends. The CDR3 loop spans 15 amino acids. Germline CDR1 reads SGHTA; CDR2 reads FQGNSA. The CDR3 bases are TGTGCCAGCAGCTTAGGGTCCACGACCAATCAGCCCCAGCATTTT. Its translation is CASSLGSTTNQPQHF.

The chain employs TRBV7-9 and TRBJ2-6; TRBD1 might be the D (5 bases). V shed 4 bases and J shed 4 bases, with 11 bases lying between them. Germline CDR1 and CDR2: SEHNR and FQNEAQ (reference sequence). The CDR3 runs 15 residues. The CDR3 loop is CASSSQGTGANVLTF. The CDR3 DNA follows: TGTGCCAGCAGCTCGCAGGGTACAGGGGCCAACGTCCTGACTTTC. Full variable domain (missing parts from reference TRBV7-9 and TRBJ2-6): DTGVSQNPRHKITKRGQNVTFRCDPISEHNRLYWYRQTLGQGPEFLTYFQNEAQLEKSRLLSDRFSAERPKGSFSTLEIQRTEQGDSAMYLCASSSQGTGANVLTFGAGSRLTVL.

In this sample, this clonotype turned up a few times. The J gene is TRBJ2-7, the V gene TRBV12-3 or TRBV12-4; D is possibly TRBD1 (6 bases). Between the trimmed V and J ends, which lost 5 bases and 3 bases, there was a span of 14 bases. CDR3 length equals 14 residues. CDR3 in amino acids: CASSQDRLFYEQYF. DNA for the CDR3: TGTGCCAGCAGTCAAGACAGGTTGTTCTACGAGCAGTACTTC.

This clonotype was counted only a few times. This sequence joins TRBV6-5 and TRBJ2-7; D is undetermined. This CDR3 region has 14 residues. Trimming cost V 0 bases and J 3 bases, with 9 bases left between them. Per the germline V gene, CDR1 is MNHEY and CDR2 is SVGAGI. This CDR3 reads CASSYSTNVYEQYF. Written as DNA, the CDR3 is TGTGCCAGCAGTTACTCGACCAACGTCTACGAGCAGTACTTC.

The genes are TRBV5-1 and TRBJ2-3; D possibly corresponds to TRBD2 (5 bases). Germline V lookup: CDR1 SGHRS, CDR2 YFSETQ. V was clipped by 3 bases and J by 3 bases, with 11 bases between them. The CDR3 extends over 14 amino acids. CDR3 sequence reads: CASSWTPQTDTQYF. The CDR3, as DNA: TGCGCCAGCAGCTGGACTCCTCAGACAGATACGCAGTATTTT.

This sequence joins TRBV12-3 or TRBV12-4 and TRBJ1-5, with D maybe TRBD1 (5 bases). V was shortened by 5 bases and J by 3 bases, with 14 bases between the two germline ends. The CDR3 sequence is 15 residues long. CDR3: CASSLGVGDNQPQHF. For the CDR3, the DNA is TGTGCCAGCAGTCTAGGGGTGGGTGACAATCAGCCCCAGCATTTT.

This clonotype was observed a handful of times. The chain couples TRBV12-3 or TRBV12-4 to TRBJ2-3, with 9 bases matching TRBD2. The CDR3 contains 21 residues. Losses at the gene ends were 5 bases for V and 2 bases for J; bases not matched to a gene: 23. The CDR3 loop is CASSPLGLAGNPPSITDTQYF. The CDR3 DNA sequence: TGTGCCAGCAGTCCCCTGGGGCTAGCGGGAAACCCCCCCTCCATCACAGATACGCAGTATTTT.

The gene calls are TRBV5-1 and TRBJ2-1; 10 nucleotides line up with TRBD2. The length of the CDR3 is 16 residues. Germline V gene lookup returns CDR1 SGHRS and CDR2 YFSETQ. The junction had 7 bases not matched to a gene; V was cut back by 4 bases and J by 3 bases. CDR3 region: CASSRPSGSGYNEQFF. For the CDR3, the DNA is TGCGCCAGCAGCAGACCTAGCGGGAGCGGCTACAATGAGCAGTTCTTC.

The CDR3 is CASSLDSTYYEQYF. CDR3 DNA sequence: TGTGCCAGCAGCTTAGATTCTACGTACTACGAGCAGTACTTC. V is TRBV7-9 and J is TRBJ2-7; D not certain. Per the germline V gene, CDR1 is SEHNR and CDR2 is FQNEAQ (reference sequence). Trimming cost V 1 base and J 3 bases, with 10 bases left between them. The CDR3 covers 14 residues.

The rearrangement uses TRBV1 and TRBJ1-5. TRBV1 is tagged as a pseudogene. The CDR3 has 15 amino acids. This chain's CDR3 is CTSSQSAHTDQPQHF. As DNA, the CDR3 is TGCACCAGCAGCCAAAGTGCACACACTGATCAGCCCCAGCATTTT.

The chain is built from TRBV2 and TRBJ2-3; D gene uncertain. The germline V gene encodes CDR1 SNHLY and CDR2 FYNNEI. The CDR3 spans 15 residues. V was cut by 2 bases and J by 6 bases, with 15 bases left in between. Here the CDR3 reads CASSELADPPDTQYF. The CDR3 nucleotides are TGTGCCAGCAGTGAATTGGCAGACCCGCCGGATACGCAGTATTTT.

This clonotype has only a few counts. The rearrangement joins TRBV5-1 to TRBJ1-2; tentatively, D is TRBD1 (6 bases). V lost 5 bases, J lost 2 bases, and 19 bases lay in between. This CDR3 has 16 amino acids. Germline assignment: CDR1 SGHRS and CDR2 YFSETQ. In nucleotides, the CDR3 is TGCGCCAGCAGAATCCTCCCAGGGGTCGGCAACTATGGCTACACCTTC. Amino acid sequence: CASRILPGVGNYGYTF.

This clonotype was observed a handful of times. V is TRBV4-2 and J is TRBJ2-2; no definite D call. Germline CDR1 reads LGHNA; CDR2 reads YNFKEQ. Trimming took 1 base from V and 0 from J, leaving 9 bases between them. CDR3 length: 16 residues. The CDR3 reads CASSQVGQTNTGELFF. CDR3 nucleotides: TGTGCCAGCAGCCAAGTAGGGCAAACGAACACCGGGGAGCTGTTTTTT.

This chain links TRBV3-1 with TRBJ2-2, with 8 positions matching TRBD2. V lost 4 bases to trimming and J lost 1 base; unmatched junction nucleotides: 5. The germline V gene encodes CDR1 LGHDT and CDR2 YNNKEL (reference sequence). This CDR3 region has 16 residues. The CDR3 is CASSPGLALNTGELFF. CDR3 in DNA: TGTGCCAGCAGCCCTGGACTAGCCCTGAACACCGGGGAGCTGTTTTTT. Using reference TRBV3-1 and TRBJ2-2 for the parts outside the CDR3, the full variable domain is DTAVSQTPKYLVTQMGNDKSIKCEQNLGHDTMYWYKQDSKKFLKIMFSYNNKELIINETVPNRFSPKSPDKAHLNLHINSLELGDSAVYFCASSPGLALNTGELFFGEGSRLTVL.

The V call is TRBV3-1, the J call TRBJ1-1; TRBD1 aligns across 8 bases. CDR3 length: 19 residues. Trimming at V came to 0 bases and at J to 0 bases, leaving 12 bases not matched to a gene. Germline CDR1 is LGHDT and CDR2 is YNNKEL (reference sequence). CDR3 amino acids: CASSQDLKQGGFMNTEAFF. The DNA of the CDR3 is TGTGCCAGCAGCCAAGATCTCAAACAGGGGGGATTTATGAACACTGAAGCTTTCTTT.

This chain uses TRBV7-2 with TRBJ2-5; possible D gene TRBD2, 7 bases. Between the trimmed V and J ends, which lost 4 bases and 1 base, there was a span of 16 bases. CDR3 length equals 16 residues. In germline, CDR1 is SGHTA, CDR2 FQGNSA. The CDR3 reads CASSSLTGGPQETQYF. In DNA form, the CDR3 reads TGTGCCAGCAGCTCACTCACCGGGGGGCCCCAAGAGACCCAGTACTTC.

The V call is TRBV4-2, the J call TRBJ1-5; tentatively, D is TRBD1 (6 bases). V was pared by 1 base and J by 2 bases, with 12 bases between. There are 16 residues in the CDR3. Germline values: CDR1 LGHNA, CDR2 YNFKEQ. The CDR3 nucleotides are TGTGCCAGCAGCCAAGTCTGGTGGACAGGCAATCAGCCCCAGCATTTT. Protein product: CASSQVWWTGNQPQHF.

This clonotype came up a few times. The chain joins TRBV6-5 to TRBJ2-1; 7 positions match TRBD2. The CDR3 covers 16 residues. V dropped 6 bases and J dropped 4; count of bases not matched to a gene: 12. Germline V gene sequence: CDR1 MNHEY, CDR2 SVGAGI. For the CDR3, the DNA is TGTGCCAGCAGCCTTCTTTCTAGCGGAGATTACAATGAGCAGTTCTTC. This gives the protein CASSLLSSGDYNEQFF.

The chain is built from TRBV21-1 and TRBJ2-1; the table's D call of TRBD2 was not tested on the DNA. TRBV21-1 is classified as a pseudogene. The CDR3 is 19 amino acids. The CDR3 loop is CASSPQSRSRLAEYNEQFF. In nucleotides, the CDR3 is TGTGCCAGCAGCCCACAATCAAGAAGCAGACTAGCGGAATACAATGAGCAGTTCTTC.

This clonotype was observed many times. J is TRBJ2-7 and V is TRBV20-1; 10 bases fit TRBD2. With 5 bases clipped from V and 5 bases from J, the junction kept 6 bases outside the gene matches. The CDR3 sequence is 13 residues long. Germline lookup yields CDR1 DFQATT and CDR2 SNEGSKA (reference sequence). The CDR3 loop is CSARTSGGNEQYF. The CDR3 DNA reads TGCAGTGCTCGGACTAGCGGAGGAAACGAGCAGTACTTC.

The table lists this clonotype with many counts. The chain links TRBV5-1 to TRBJ2-5; 7 bases match TRBD1. In germline, CDR1 is SGHRS, CDR2 YFSETQ. With V trimmed by 3 bases and J by 5 bases, 7 bases remained unmatched. CDR3 length: 14 amino acids. This CDR3 is CASSSGQVGETQYF. The CDR3 region has the DNA TGCGCCAGCAGCTCCGGACAGGTTGGCGAGACCCAGTACTTC.

V usage is TRBV27 and J usage is TRBJ2-1; 11 nucleotides match TRBD2. The J segment lost 6 bases and the V segment lost 5 bases, leaving 21 bases of the junction unmatched. Per the germline V gene, CDR1 is MNHEY and CDR2 is SMNVEV (reference sequence). The CDR3 loop spans 20 amino acids. CDR3 region: CASSLMGGFSGRANFNEQFF. CDR3 DNA: TGTGCCAGCAGTCTTATGGGAGGGTTTAGCGGGAGGGCTAATTTCAATGAGCAGTTCTTC.